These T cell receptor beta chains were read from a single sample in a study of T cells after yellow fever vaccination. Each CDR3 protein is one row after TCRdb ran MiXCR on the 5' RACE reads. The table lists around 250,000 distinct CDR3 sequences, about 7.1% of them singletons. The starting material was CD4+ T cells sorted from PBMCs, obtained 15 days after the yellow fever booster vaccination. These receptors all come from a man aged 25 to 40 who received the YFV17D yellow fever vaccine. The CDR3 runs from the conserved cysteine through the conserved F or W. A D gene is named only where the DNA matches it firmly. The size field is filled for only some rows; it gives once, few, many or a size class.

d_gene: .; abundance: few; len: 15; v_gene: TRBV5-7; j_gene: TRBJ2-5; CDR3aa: CAIWDTVPTSETQYF; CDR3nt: TGTGCCATCTGGGATACAGTGCCTACCTCAGAGACCCAGTACTTC
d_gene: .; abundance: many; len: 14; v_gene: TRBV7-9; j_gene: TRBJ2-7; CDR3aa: CASSLEDWSYEQYF; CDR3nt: TGTGCCAGCAGCTTGGAGGACTGGTCCTACGAGCAGTACTTC
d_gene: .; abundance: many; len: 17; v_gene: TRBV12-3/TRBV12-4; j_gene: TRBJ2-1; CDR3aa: CASSSQAGTGGHNEQFF; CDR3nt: TGTGCCAGCAGTTCCCAGGCGGGGACCGGGGGCCACAATGAGCAGTTCTTC
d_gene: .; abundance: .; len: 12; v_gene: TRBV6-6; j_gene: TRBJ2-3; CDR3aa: CASREGTDTQYF; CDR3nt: TGTGCCAGTCGAGAGGGGACAGATACGCAGTATTTT
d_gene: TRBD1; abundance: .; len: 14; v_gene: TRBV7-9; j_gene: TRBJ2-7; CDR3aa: CASSLGTGMYEQYF; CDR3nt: TGTGCCAGCAGCTTAGGGACAGGGATGTACGAGCAGTACTTC
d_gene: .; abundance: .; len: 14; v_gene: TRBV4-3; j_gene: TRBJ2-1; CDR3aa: CASSQAVSPYEQFF; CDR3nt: TGCGCCAGCAGCCAAGCAGTATCCCCTTATGAGCAGTTCTTC
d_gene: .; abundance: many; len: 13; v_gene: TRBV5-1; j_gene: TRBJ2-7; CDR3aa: CASSAGGTYEQYF; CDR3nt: TGCGCCAGCAGTGCGGGCGGGACTTACGAGCAGTACTTC
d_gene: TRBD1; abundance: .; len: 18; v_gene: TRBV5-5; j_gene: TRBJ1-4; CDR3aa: CASSLAGQGLATNEKLFF; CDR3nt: TGTGCCAGCAGCTTGGCCGGACAGGGCCTTGCAACTAATGAAAAACTGTTTTTT
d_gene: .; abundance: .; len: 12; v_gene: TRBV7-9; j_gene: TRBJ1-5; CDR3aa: CASSSPTGTQHF; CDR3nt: TGTGCCAGCAGCTCGCCGACCGGGACCCAGCATTTT
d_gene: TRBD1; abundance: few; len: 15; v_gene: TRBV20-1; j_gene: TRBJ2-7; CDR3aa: CSARDAGTGIYEQYF; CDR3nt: TGCAGTGCTAGAGACGCCGGGACAGGGATTTACGAGCAGTACTTC
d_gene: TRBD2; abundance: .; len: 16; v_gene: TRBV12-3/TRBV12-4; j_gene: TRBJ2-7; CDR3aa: CASSLALAGVGLEQYF; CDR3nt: TGTGCCAGCAGTTTAGCCTTAGCGGGAGTCGGCCTAGAGCAGTACTTC
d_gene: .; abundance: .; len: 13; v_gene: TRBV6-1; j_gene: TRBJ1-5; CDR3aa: CANTGLGNQPQHF; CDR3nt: TGTGCCAACACAGGGTTGGGCAATCAGCCCCAGCATTTT
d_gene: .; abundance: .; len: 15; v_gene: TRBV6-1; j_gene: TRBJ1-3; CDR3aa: CASSDGLRYTNTIYF; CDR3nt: TGTGCCAGCAGTGACGGTCTGAGGTACACAAACACCATATATTTT
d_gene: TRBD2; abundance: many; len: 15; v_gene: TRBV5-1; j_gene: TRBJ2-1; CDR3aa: CASSSGLAETGEQFF; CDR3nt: TGCGCCAGCAGCTCGGGGCTAGCGGAAACCGGTGAGCAGTTCTTC
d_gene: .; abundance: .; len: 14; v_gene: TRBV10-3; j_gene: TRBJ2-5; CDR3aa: CAIRDGDGRETQYF; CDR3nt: TGTGCCATCAGGGACGGGGACGGCCGGGAGACCCAGTACTTC
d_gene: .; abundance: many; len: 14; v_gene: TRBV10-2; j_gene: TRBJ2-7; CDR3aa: CASSESGTSYEQYF; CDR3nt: TGCGCCAGCAGTGAGTCAGGGACTTCCTACGAGCAGTACTTC
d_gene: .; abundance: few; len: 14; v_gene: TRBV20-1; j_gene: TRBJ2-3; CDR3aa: CSASYGSGTDTQYF; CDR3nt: TGCAGTGCTAGCTACGGGAGTGGGACAGATACGCAGTATTTT